These 30 T cell receptor beta chains were all obtained from the same sample, sequenced in a study of T cells expressing NK-cell markers. TCRdb re-called the 5' RACE reads; one entry per CDR3 protein, DNA not given. This table holds about 260,000 distinct CDR3 sequences. The sample taken for sequencing was blood T cells: a sorted CD56 or NKG2C T cell subset, CD4+ or CD8+ T cells, or bulk PBMC T cells (not recorded which). These receptors were taken from a woman aged 18 to 75 in good health.

The genes are TRBV19 and TRBJ2-1; there is no DNA to check the TCRdb D call of TRBD2. Germline CDR1 and CDR2: LNHDA and SQIVND (reference sequence). There are 17 residues in the CDR3. CDR3 sequence: CASSRMTGTSGYNEQFF.

This sequence joins TRBV7-2 and TRBJ2-3; the TCRdb call, TRBD2, lacks DNA for checking. The CDR3 covers 17 residues. Looked up from germline, CDR1 is SGHTA and CDR2 is FQGNSA. The CDR3 loop reads CASSLVASGGFSDTQYF.

The chain employs TRBV20-1 and TRBJ2-1. Looked up from germline, CDR1 is DFQATT and CDR2 is SNEGSKA (reference sequence). The CDR3 sequence is 15 residues long. This CDR3 reads CSADILAGRDNEQFF.

The gene calls are TRBV18 and TRBJ1-1; with no DNA, the TCRdb D assignment of TRBD1 cannot be verified. In germline, CDR1 is KGHSH, CDR2 LQKENI. The CDR3 runs to 13 residues. The chain's CDR3 is CASSLQGIGEAFF.

This chain links TRBV3-1 with TRBJ2-5; TCRdb reports TRBD1, a call that lacks DNA to check it against. Germline CDR1 LGHDT, CDR2 YNNKEL (reference sequence). The CDR3 runs 14 residues. The chain's CDR3 is CASSQRGFGETQYF.

The V call is TRBV5-6, the J call TRBJ2-4. The CDR3 totals 13 residues. Germline values: CDR1 SGHDT, CDR2 YYEEEE. The CDR3 spells CASSLVGSGIQYF.

The chain has TRBV24-1 and TRBJ1-2; checking the TCRdb D call of TRBD1 is not possible without DNA. The CDR3 length is 14 residues. From germline, CDR1 is KGHDR and CDR2 SFDVKD. The CDR3 here is CATRPAGATDGYTF.

V gene TRBV6-2 or TRBV6-3 combines with J gene TRBJ2-1. This CDR3 has 13 residues. CDR1 and CDR2 from the germline V gene are MNHEY and SVGEGT. The CDR3 region is CASTDPPYNEQFF.

This chain joins TRBV6-5 and TRBJ1-4; the TCRdb D gene call, TRBD1, has no DNA to confirm it. The CDR3 has 15 amino acids. Germline assignment: CDR1 MNHEY and CDR2 SVGAGI. The CDR3 is CASSSRDTGDEKLFF.

CDR3 region: CSASGTGGYDTQYF. This rearrangement joins TRBV29-1 to TRBJ2-3; TCRdb's assignment of TRBD1 cannot be checked, as there is no DNA. Germline V gene lookup returns CDR1 SQVTM and CDR2 ANQGSEA. This CDR3 spans 14 amino acids.

The chain links TRBV29-1 to TRBJ1-5; the D gene TCRdb calls, TRBD1, cannot be checked with no DNA. There are 12 residues in the CDR3. CDR1 is SQVTM and CDR2 is ANQGSEA in the germline V gene. CDR3: CSVGQLYGTQHF.

CDR3 protein: CASSPGGDGQPQHF. The chain uses TRBV18 and TRBJ1-5. The CDR3 consists of 14 residues. Germline CDR1 reads KGHSH; CDR2 reads LQKENI. Drawing the rest from reference TRBV18 and TRBJ1-5, the complete variable domain is NAGVMQNPRHLVRRRGQEARLRCSPMKGHSHVYWYRQLPEEGLKFMVYLQKENIIDESGMPKERFSAEFPKEGPSILRIQQVVRGDSAAYFCASSPGGDGQPQHFGDGTRLSIL.

This sequence joins TRBV7-9 and TRBJ2-6. The CDR3 length is 16 residues. CDR1 SEHNR and CDR2 FQNEAQ come from the germline V gene (reference sequence). CDR3 amino acids: CASSLGTGSGANVLTF.

The CDR3 loop is CASSLVRVTGELFF. The chain couples TRBV7-2 to TRBJ2-2. Germline V gene lookup returns CDR1 SGHTA and CDR2 FQGNSA. This CDR3 contains 14 residues.

The chain links TRBV7-2 to TRBJ1-2; as DNA is missing, the TRBD1 call by TCRdb cannot be tested. In germline, CDR1 is SGHTA, CDR2 FQGNSA. There are 14 residues in the CDR3. The CDR3 loop reads CASRQTRQGNGYTF. Combining the CDR3 with reference TRBV7-2 and TRBJ1-2 gives the whole variable domain GAGVSQSPSNKVTEKGKDVELRCDPISGHTALYWYRQSLGQGLEFLIYFQGNSAPDKSGLPSDRFSAERTGGSVSTLTIQRTQQEDSAVYLCASRQTRQGNGYTFGSGTRLTVV.

The chain is built from TRBV2 and TRBJ1-1; TCRdb's D call, TRBD1, is unchecked because there is no DNA. CDR1 and CDR2 from the germline V gene are SNHLY and FYNNEI. The CDR3 sequence is 14 residues long. The CDR3 loop reads CASSETGAATEAFF.

This chain uses TRBV28 with TRBJ2-7. CDR3 length equals 12 residues. Germline V gene data show CDR1 as MDHEN and CDR2 as SYDVKM. The CDR3 is CASKSSSYEQYF.

The genes are TRBV12-3 or TRBV12-4 and TRBJ2-2; TCRdb's D call of TRBD2 is untestable without DNA. The CDR3 has 13 residues. CDR3 residues: CASSQRRDGELFF.

The chain carries TRBV20-1 and TRBJ2-3; there is no DNA to check the TCRdb D call of TRBD2. CDR1 and CDR2 from the germline V gene are DFQATT and SNEGSKA (reference sequence). This CDR3 has 14 amino acids. The CDR3 protein is CSAHSGRTTDTQYF.

V and J are TRBV29-1 and TRBJ2-5; as DNA is missing, the TRBD2 call by TCRdb cannot be tested. Germline CDR1 is SQVTM and CDR2 is ANQGSEA. This CDR3 contains 16 residues. CDR3 loop: CSVAGGVGELRETQYF.

The CDR3 is CASKRGIAGAKQFF. V and J are TRBV28 and TRBJ2-1; TCRdb returns TRBD2, unconfirmable since there is no DNA. The length of the CDR3 is 14 residues. The germline V gene encodes CDR1 MDHEN and CDR2 SYDVKM.

V is TRBV5-1 and J is TRBJ2-5; TCRdb proposes TRBD2, but this gene call is untestable without DNA. The germline V gene has CDR1 SGHRS and CDR2 YFSETQ. The CDR3 spans 16 residues. The chain's CDR3 is CASSLLTSGNQETQYF.

V gene TRBV29-1 combines with J gene TRBJ2-3; TCRdb names TRBD1, which stays unverified in the absence of DNA. The CDR3 consists of 14 residues. Germline V CDR1 and CDR2: SQVTM, ANQGSEA. The CDR3 sequence: CSAGRQGSTDTQYF.

The V call is TRBV3-1, the J call TRBJ1-1; the TRBD1 assignment by TCRdb is unverifiable without DNA. Per germline, CDR1 LGHDT and CDR2 YNNKEL (reference sequence). The CDR3 extends over 13 amino acids. The CDR3 is CASNRGLNTEAFF.

The CDR3 protein is CASSSGTSGNGEQFF. The J gene is TRBJ2-1, the V gene TRBV5-1; absent DNA, TCRdb's TRBD2 call cannot be checked. The CDR3 runs to 15 residues. CDR1 and CDR2 (germline): SGHRS, YFSETQ.

The V gene is TRBV4-3, the J gene TRBJ1-1. Germline V gene data show CDR1 as LGHNA and CDR2 as YSLEER. The CDR3 length is 13 residues. This CDR3 reads CASSLYSDTEAFF.

The gene calls are TRBV20-1 and TRBJ1-2. The V gene's germline CDR1 is DFQATT and CDR2 SNEGSKA (reference sequence). The CDR3 loop spans 13 amino acids. CDR3 protein: CSARSDPPYGYTF.

The chain carries TRBV9 and TRBJ2-1; TCRdb picks TRBD2, but there is no DNA to check that call. CDR3 size: 15 residues. Germline CDR1 is SGDLS and CDR2 is YYNGEE. CDR3 sequence: CASSVEGLAGSEQFF. Full variable domain (missing parts from reference TRBV9 and TRBJ2-1): DSGVTQTPKHLITATGQRVTLRCSPRSGDLSVYWYQQSLDQGLQFLIQYYNGEERAKGNILERFSAQQFPDLHSELNLSSLELGDSALYFCASSVEGLAGSEQFFGPGTRLTVL.

The J gene is TRBJ1-4, the V gene TRBV7-2; the TRBD1 assignment by TCRdb is unverifiable without DNA. The CDR3 runs 15 residues. Germline V CDR1 and CDR2: SGHTA, FQGNSA. The CDR3 loop is CASSAGGARGEKLFF.

The chain employs TRBV29-1 and TRBJ2-1; TCRdb indicates TRBD2, and absent DNA this call remains unverified. CDR1 is SQVTM, CDR2 ANQGSEA, per germline. The CDR3 has 12 amino acids. The chain's CDR3 is CSASTSGDMEFF.